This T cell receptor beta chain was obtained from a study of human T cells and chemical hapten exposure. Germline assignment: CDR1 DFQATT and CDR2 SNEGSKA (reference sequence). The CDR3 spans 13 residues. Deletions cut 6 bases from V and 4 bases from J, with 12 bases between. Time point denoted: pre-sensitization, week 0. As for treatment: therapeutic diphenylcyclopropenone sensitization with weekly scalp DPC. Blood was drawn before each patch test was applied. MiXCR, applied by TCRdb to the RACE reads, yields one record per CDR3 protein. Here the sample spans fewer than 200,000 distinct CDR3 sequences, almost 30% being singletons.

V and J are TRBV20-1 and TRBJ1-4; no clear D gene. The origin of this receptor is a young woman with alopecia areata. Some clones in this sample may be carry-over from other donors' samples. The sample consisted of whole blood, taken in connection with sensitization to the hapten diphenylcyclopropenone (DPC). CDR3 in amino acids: CSAIRGDNEKLFF. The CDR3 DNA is TGCAGTGCCATCCGCGGGGATAATGAAAAACTGTTTTTT.